The T cell receptor beta chain described here comes from a study of a mutant IDH1 vaccine in newly diagnosed glioma. Study information: Either 4-6 weeks after radiotherapy alone or alongside temozolomide, vaccination was begun.

In the case of this clone: As yet, its antigen is unknown.

Generated by immunoSEQ multiplex PCR, the TCRdb table keeps only in-frame clones and is missing some. The table records about 42,000 clones, 80% to 90% of them present only once. Time point denoted: week 5, during vaccination. Topical imiquimod was applied with each vaccine dose, which held 300 ug of mutant IDH1 20-mer peptide. With 1 base removed from V and 3 bases from J, the gap between germline ends came to 13 bases. The germline CDR1 and CDR2 sequences are SGHDN and FVKESK. This CDR3 has 15 residues. This clonotype was sampled from a man aged 40-49 years with glioma. V usage is TRBV14 and J usage is TRBJ2-7; no definite D call. The specimen comprised PBMCs, sampled from a glioma patient whose treatment included an IDH1 peptide vaccine. In nucleotides, the CDR3 is TGTGCCAGCAGCCAAGGCCTACCCCCCATCTACGAGCAGTACTTC. Protein product: CASSQGLPPIYEQYF.